This TCR beta chain is from a study of cytomegalovirus exposure and HLA in healthy donors. 13 Jbeta primers and 60 Vbeta primers were used for the PCR. Some clones are missing from TCRdb's copy, which holds only in-frame ones; the method was immunoSEQ multiplex PCR. The sample yields some 140,000 clones, about 80% seen once. Germline values: CDR1 SGHTA, CDR2 FQGNSA. V was cut by 3 bases and J by 5 bases, with 11 bases left in between. The CDR3 runs to 13 residues. On this clone: Its specificity is not known.

Study results and limitations: When the data were analyzed later, several of the most significant clusters appeared to be linked to common viral pathogens. Reportedly, cytomegalovirus status was diagnosed with high sensitivity and specificity. By a later analysis, the bulk of CMV-associated TCR beta chains appeared HLA-restricted. Sequencing probably produced one cluster of sequence variants that were highly shared.

The receptor was isolated from a woman between 40 and 55 years old in good health and CMV-seronegative. The chain carries TRBV7-2 and TRBJ2-7; TRBD2 is a possible D gene (5 bases). Sequencing used PBMCs. The CDR3: CASSFIPGNEQYF. The DNA of the CDR3 is TGTGCCAGCAGCTTCATCCCCGGGAACGAGCAGTACTTC.